A selection of T cell receptor beta chains follows, all from one sample in a study of shared clonotypes between healthy human individuals. Repertoires were generated with immunoSEQ multiplex PCR, while TCRdb's copy carries only in-frame clones and drops some. The repertoire holds roughly 490,000 clones, with around 79% as singletons. Material for sequencing was PBMCs. These receptors came from a woman between 40 and 50 years old in good health. Some clones in this sample may be carry-over from other donors' samples. Each CDR3 is given with its conserved first and last residue. D genes are given only for firm matches. The size of a clone is reported for some rows only, either as once, few or many, or as a class for expanded clones.

d_gene	v_gene	abundance	j_gene	CDR3nt	CDR3aa
NA	TRBV7-2	NA	TRBJ2-5	TGTGCCAGCAGCTTAGGGTTGCGGAAGGAAGAGACCCAGTACTTC	CASSLGLRKEETQYF
NA	TRBV7-3	NA	TRBJ2-1	TGTGCCAGCAGCCCGGGGGCCAAGAGGACCTACAATGAGCAGTTCTTC	CASSPGAKRTYNEQFF
NA	TRBV19	once	TRBJ2-6	TGTGCCAGTAGGCCTTCTGGGGCCAACGTCCTGACTTTC	CASRPSGANVLTF
NA	TRBV5-4	NA	TRBJ1-6	TGTGCCAGCAGCTTGGACAGAGATAATTCACCCCTCCACTTT	CASSLDRDNSPLHF
TRBD2	TRBV5-4	few	TRBJ2-5	TGTGCCAGCAGCTTTCGTGGGGGAGGGGAGACCCAGTACTTC	CASSFRGGGETQYF
TRBD1	TRBV4-2	once	TRBJ2-7	TGTGCCAGCAGCCAAGGGACAGGGGCCGTTTACGAGCAGTACTTC	CASSQGTGAVYEQYF
TRBD2	TRBV19	once	TRBJ2-3	TGTGCCAGTAGTCGGGCCCAGCGGGGATGGGGGACAGATACGCAGTATTTT	CASSRAQRGWGTDTQYF
NA	TRBV23-1	NA	TRBJ2-7	TGCGCCAGCAGTCAATGGCACAGAAAGGAACCCTACGAGCAGTACTTC	CASSQWHRKEPYEQYF
NA	TRBV29-1	NA	TRBJ2-1	TGCAGCGTTGAGTTACCGGGAGTGAAGGATGAGCAGTTCTTC	CSVELPGVKDEQFF
TRBD2	TRBV5-1	NA	TRBJ2-1	TGCGCCAGCAAACTGGGAGGGGAGAACAATGAGCAGTTCTTC	CASKLGGENNEQFF
TRBD1	TRBV7-3	NA	TRBJ2-3	TGTGCCAGCTCGGCAGGGGGCGATCCAGATACGCAGTATTTT	CASSAGGDPDTQYF
NA	TRBV11-2	NA	TRBJ2-4	TGTGCCAGCAGCTCGCACCGACAAGCCGCCAAAAACATTCAGTACTTC	CASSSHRQAAKNIQYF
NA	TRBV6-5	NA	TRBJ2-7	TGTGCCAGCAGTAAAACAGGGCAGGGCGAGCAGTACTTC	CASSKTGQGEQYF
NA	TRBV18	NA	TRBJ2-2	TGTGCCAGCTCGCCTTACACCGGGGAGCTGTTTTTT	CASSPYTGELFF
TRBD2	TRBV10-3	NA	TRBJ2-5	TGTGCCATCAGTGACCCTAGCGGGAGGGGGTACCAAGAGACCCAGTACTTC	CAISDPSGRGYQETQYF
TRBD1	TRBV19	NA	TRBJ2-5	TGTGCCAGTAGTACGACAGGGATCCAAGAGACCCAGTACTTC	CASSTTGIQETQYF
TRBD1	TRBV19	NA	TRBJ2-7	TGTGCCAGCCCCCACCACAGGGGGCGCCGATCTTCATGCTACGAGCAGTACTTC	CASPHHRGRRSSCYEQYF